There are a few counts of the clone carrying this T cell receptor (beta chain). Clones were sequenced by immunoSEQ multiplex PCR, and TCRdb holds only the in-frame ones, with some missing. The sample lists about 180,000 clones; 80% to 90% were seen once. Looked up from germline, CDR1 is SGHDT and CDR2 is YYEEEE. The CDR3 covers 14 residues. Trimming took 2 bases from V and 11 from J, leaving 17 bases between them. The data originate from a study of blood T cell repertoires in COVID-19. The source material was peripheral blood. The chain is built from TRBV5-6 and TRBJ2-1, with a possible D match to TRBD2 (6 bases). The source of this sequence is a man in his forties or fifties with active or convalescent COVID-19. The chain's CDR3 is CASSFQVTGVKQFF. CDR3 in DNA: TGTGCCAGCAGCTTCCAAGTTACGGGGGTGAAGCAGTTCTTC.